The clone carrying this T cell receptor (beta chain) was observed a handful of times. Antigen specificity is unknown. This entry comes from a study of molecular identifiers for immune sequencing clone quantification. Study-level findings and limits: Clones with over 20 RNA copies captured over 98% of effector molecules but under 1% of naive ones. Reports indicate spiked Jurkat TCR RNA from one cell could be found among one million naive cells.

The germline V gene has CDR1 PRHDT and CDR2 FYEKMQ (reference sequence). Trimming took 5 bases from V and 2 from J; bases not matched to a gene: 7. There are 15 residues in the CDR3. Generation of bulk TCR libraries relied on previously described methods and listed TCR primers. A single record per CDR3 protein comes from TCRdb applying MiXCR to the PCR reads. The sample holds around 470,000 distinct CDR3 sequences, 20% to 25% seen once. Naive CD8 T cells were FACS-sorted by CD8+CD4-CCR7+CD45RA+ markers. The sequence was obtained from a human donor in good health. Some libraries in this study had Jurkat cell RNA spiked in. J is TRBJ2-7 and V is TRBV13; 9 bases map to TRBD2. Sequencing input: naive CD8+ T cells from blood, with Jurkat cell RNA spiked in. The subset is: FACS-sorted CD8+CD4-CCR7+CD45RA+ naive T cells. CDR3 DNA sequence: TGTGCCAGCAGCCCCGGACTAGCGCCAACCTACGAGCAGTACTTC. It is translated as CASSPGLAPTYEQYF.